The 32 T cell receptor beta chains below all came from one sample that was sequenced in a study of Tregs in tolerant kidney transplant recipients. Mixed chimerism was transient after nonmyeloablative marrow transplants from related graft donors. Sequencing was performed with immunoSEQ multiplex PCR; in TCRdb, only in-frame clones are kept and a portion is missing. This sample's clone table lists tens of thousands of clones. This sample comprised CD4+ T cells from blood (PBMCs), obtained 24 months after the transplant. These TCRs come from a human patient who received a combined kidney and bone marrow transplant. Some of the T cells might come from the graft donor.

As to this clone: The sequence runs out 3 residues before the end of the CDR3; the remainder is reconstructed from the germline J gene. This rearrangement joins TRBV7-2 to TRBJ2-7; TRBD2 is a possible D gene (5 bases). Trimming removed 1 base from V and 2 bases from J, with 12 bases in between. This CDR3 has 15 residues. Germline CDR1 is SGHTA and CDR2 is FQGNSA. Incomplete CDR3 DNA: TGTGCCAGCAGCTTAGGAGGGTCGAAACCCTACGAG. Its protein is CASSLGGSKPYE. The CDR3 as a whole reads CASSLGGSKPYEQYF.

Notes on this clone: The read terminates 3 residues ahead of where the CDR3 ends, so the germline J gene completes it. This chain joins TRBV6-2 or TRBV6-3 and TRBJ2-1; TRBD1 aligns across 9 bases. Germline V gene lookup returns CDR1 MNHEY and CDR2 SVGEGT. The length of the CDR3 is 14 residues. The ends lost 6 bases at V and 5 bases at J; junction bases unmatched: 5. The covered CDR3 bases are TGTGCCAGCAGCTATTGGACAGGGGACAATGAG. Protein: CASSYWTGDNE. The complete CDR3 sequence is CASSYWTGDNEQFF.

In the case of this clone: The read ends 3 residues early relative to the CDR3; the germline J gene fills the gap. The chain links TRBV5-1 to TRBJ1-2; 10 positions agree with TRBD1. J gave up 6 bases and V 5 bases, and 10 bases lay outside the gene matches. CDR3 length equals 15 residues. Per germline, CDR1 SGHRS and CDR2 YFSETQ. CDR3 amino acids: CASSRIDRGRDGYTF. The CDR3 DNA, read in part, is TGCGCCAGCAGTAGGATCGACAGGGGGCGGGATGGC.

A word on this clone: Coverage ceases 3 residues before the CDR3 finishes, and the germline J gene fills in the end. The rearrangement joins TRBV20-1 to TRBJ2-1, with TRBD2 matching over 7 bases. V was clipped by 0 bases and J by 8 bases; unmatched bases: 16. CDR1 and CDR2 (germline): DFQATT, SNEGSKA (reference sequence). This CDR3 has 17 residues. CDR3 sequence reads: CSARETLAGVQWDEQFF. The CDR3 DNA, read in part, is TGCAGTGCTAGAGAGACCCTTGCGGGAGTCCAATGGGATGAG.

The covered CDR3 bases are TGTGCCAGCAGTGGGTGGGCCCAGGGTGAAAAA. Encoded protein: CASSGWAQGEK. The CDR3 reads in full as CASSGWAQGEKLFF. The V and J genes are TRBV2 and TRBJ1-4; weak D call: TRBD1 (5 bases). The CDR3 is cut off 3 residues early in the read; its end comes from the germline J gene. Germline CDR1 is SNHLY and CDR2 is FYNNEI. Trimming removed 4 bases at V and 7 bases at J, with 13 bases between. This CDR3 region has 14 residues.

A remark on this clone: The sequenced fragment ends 3 residues before the CDR3 boundary, so the rest is inferred from the germline J gene. The chain is built from TRBV5-4 and TRBJ2-5; D unresolved. Trimming cost V 0 bases and J 5 bases, with 5 bases left between them. The CDR3 runs 12 residues. The V gene's germline CDR1 is SGHNT and CDR2 YYREEE (reference sequence). CDR3 protein: CASSLVGETQYF. CDR3 bases read: TGTGCCAGCAGCTTGGTAGGGGAGACC.

Worth noting for this clone: Coverage ceases 3 residues before the CDR3 finishes, and the germline J gene fills in the end. The chain is built from TRBV5-4 and TRBJ2-6, with D hard to call. CDR3 length: 13 amino acids. Trimming removed 7 bases at V and 2 bases at J, with 7 bases between. CDR1 is SGHNT and CDR2 is YYREEE in the germline V gene (reference sequence). CDR3 DNA, as far as it was read: TGTGCCAGCTTCCTAACTGGGGCCAACGTC. It specifies CASFLTGANV. From start to end, the CDR3 is CASFLTGANVLTF.

In the case of this clone: The observed sequence ends 3 residues before the CDR3 terminus, with the missing tail filled in from the germline J gene. The chain joins TRBV7-3 to TRBJ2-1, with 10 bases that match TRBD2. Trimming removed 1 base from V and 8 bases from J; junction bases left unmatched: 5. The CDR3 loop spans 15 amino acids. The germline gives CDR1 SGHTA, CDR2 FQGTGA. The CDR3 DNA, read in part, is TGTGCCAGCAGCTTAAGTCTAGCGGGAGTTCATGAG. It encodes CASSLSLAGVHE. The whole CDR3 is CASSLSLAGVHEQFF. The full variable domain, in which reference TRBV7-3 and TRBJ2-1 provide the parts outside the CDR3, is GAGVSQTPSNKVTEKGKYVELRCDPISGHTALYWYRQSLGQGPEFLIYFQGTGAADDSGLPNDRFFAVRPEGSVSTLKIQRTERGDSAVYLCASSLSLAGVHEQFFGPGTRLTVL.

Regarding this clone: Sequencing ends 3 residues short of the CDR3 end; the germline J gene provides the rest. The genes are TRBV5-1 and TRBJ1-5; perhaps TRBD1 as D (6 bases). V was trimmed by 4 bases and J by 2 bases, leaving 13 bases between them. The length of the CDR3 is 15 residues. The germline CDR1 and CDR2 sequences are SGHRS and YFSETQ. The CDR3: CASSEQGLGNQPQHF. CDR3 bases read: TGCGCCAGCAGCGAACAGGGTCTCGGCAATCAGCCC.

Remarks on this clone: Read sequence stops 3 residues before the CDR3 end, and the germline J gene provides the missing end. The rearrangement uses TRBV7-9 and TRBJ1-4, with D possibly matching TRBD1 (6 bases). Trimming cost V 6 bases and J 9 bases, with 14 bases left between them. The CDR3 runs to 13 residues. Germline V CDR1 and CDR2: SEHNR, FQNEAQ (reference sequence). The CDR3 DNA, read in part, is TGTGCCAGCAGTCTAGAGACAGGTCAAAAA. It yields the protein CASSLETGQK. The whole CDR3 reads CASSLETGQKLFF.

As regards this clone: The read ends 3 residues shy of where the CDR3 ends; the end is completed using the germline J gene. The rearrangement links TRBV4-1 to TRBJ2-7, with 10 bases identical to TRBD1. The V gene's germline CDR1 is MGHRA and CDR2 YSYEKL. The junction had 3 bases not matched to a gene; V was cut back by 0 bases and J by 4 bases. This CDR3 contains 15 residues. The CDR3 here is CASSQDWTGGYEQYF. The CDR3 bases that were read are TGCGCCAGCAGCCAAGACTGGACAGGGGGGTACGAG.

A note on this clone: The read stops 3 residues short of the end of the CDR3; the missing end is completed from the germline J gene. The V gene is TRBV5-1, the J gene TRBJ1-2; D is ambiguous. This CDR3 has 14 amino acids. Germline lookup yields CDR1 SGHRS and CDR2 YFSETQ. With 0 bases removed from V and 4 bases from J, the gap between germline ends came to 10 bases. CDR3 DNA, as far as it was read: TGCGCCAGCAGCTTGGCCTTGAACTCCTATGGC. Its translation is CASSLALNSYG. The entire CDR3 sequence reads CASSLALNSYGYTF.

Points on this clone: The read falls 3 residues short of the CDR3 end, and the missing part is taken from the germline J gene. The chain combines TRBV19 with TRBJ2-6; 8 nucleotides agree with TRBD1. V dropped 5 bases and J dropped 2; count of bases not matched to a gene: 5. This CDR3 has 16 residues. Looked up from germline, CDR1 is LNHDA and CDR2 is SQIVND (reference sequence). The chain's CDR3 is CASSAPGGAGANVLTF. Partial CDR3 DNA: TGTGCCAGTAGTGCCCCAGGGGGCGCTGGGGCCAACGTC. Complete variable domain (other parts from reference TRBV19 and TRBJ2-6): DGGITQSPKYLFRKEGQNVTLSCEQNLNHDAMYWYRQDPGQGLRLIYYSQIVNDFQKGDIAEGYSVSREKKESFPLTVTSAQKNPTAFYLCASSAPGGAGANVLTFGAGSRLTVL.

Regarding this clone: Read coverage stops 3 residues before the CDR3 terminus; the germline J gene supplies the remainder. This chain connects TRBV20-1 to TRBJ1-4; D gene uncertain. Germline CDR1 DFQATT, CDR2 SNEGSKA (reference sequence). V was trimmed by 4 bases and J by 2 bases, leaving 14 bases between them. CDR3 length: 15 amino acids. The CDR3 bases that were read are TGCAGTGCTACCCTCCCTCGCGGCACTAATGAAAAA. Translated, it gives CSATLPRGTNEK. The whole CDR3 reads CSATLPRGTNEKLFF.

Of note for this clone: The CDR3 end falls 3 residues outside the read, so it is completed with the germline J gene. V is TRBV10-3 and J is TRBJ1-3; 9 bases match TRBD1. V shed 5 bases and J 0 bases; nucleotides not matched to a gene: 2. The CDR3 contains 15 residues. Germline V gene data show CDR1 as ENHRY and CDR2 as SYGVKD. The CDR3 loop is CAISRGQGSGNTIYF. CDR3 DNA (partial): TGTGCCATCAGTCGGGGACAGGGCTCTGGAAACACC.

As regards this clone: The CDR3 end is not reached by the read, which stops 3 residues before it; the germline J gene fills it in. This chain joins TRBV5-4 and TRBJ1-3, with 7 positions matching TRBD1. The CDR3 length is 16 residues. Germline assignment: CDR1 SGHNT and CDR2 YYREEE (reference sequence). V lost 1 base, J lost 8 bases, and 12 bases stayed unmatched. The covered CDR3 bases are TGTGCCAGCAGCTTGTGGGATAGGGACAGCCGGGACACC. Protein sequence: CASSLWDRDSRDT. The whole CDR3 sequence reads CASSLWDRDSRDTIYF.

CDR3 in amino acids: CASSISGLLYEQYF. The covered CDR3 bases are TGTGCCAGTAGTATCTCGGGACTCCTCTACGAG. The J gene is TRBJ2-7, the V gene TRBV19; possible D gene TRBD2, 6 bases. The read finishes 3 residues shy of the CDR3 end, and the germline J gene is used to complete it. Germline lookup yields CDR1 LNHDA and CDR2 SQIVND (reference sequence). The CDR3 loop spans 14 amino acids. V was trimmed by 3 bases and J by 3 bases, leaving 12 bases between them.

With regard to this clone: The CDR3 end is not reached by the read, which stops 3 residues before it; the germline J gene fills it in. This rearrangement joins TRBV20-1 to TRBJ2-7; 8 nucleotides align to TRBD1. This CDR3 has 15 residues. V shed 2 bases, J shed 4 bases, and the junction held 10 bases outside the gene matches. The germline gives CDR1 DFQATT, CDR2 SNEGSKA (reference sequence). The CDR3 bases that were read are TGCAGTGCTAGAATCCAGAGACAGGGGACGTACGAG. Its translation: CSARIQRQGTYE. The complete CDR3 protein is CSARIQRQGTYEQYF.

As for this clone: The read halts 3 residues ahead of the CDR3 end, with the missing end drawn from the germline J gene. The chain recombines TRBV7-2 with TRBJ1-1, with D tentatively TRBD1 (6 bases). The length of the CDR3 is 14 residues. Germline-derived CDR1 and CDR2 are SGHTA and FQGNSA. The ends were cut back, 1 base at V and 5 bases at J, with 11 bases in the middle. CDR3 sequence reads: CASSLDGGRTEAFF. CDR3 bases read: TGTGCCAGCAGCTTAGATGGGGGCCGGACTGAA.

To note about this clone: The CDR3 goes on 3 residues after the read ends, and that part is filled in from the germline J gene. This rearrangement joins TRBV7-6 to TRBJ1-5; unclear D gene. The germline V gene encodes CDR1 SGHVS and CDR2 FNYEAQ. The CDR3 is 15 residues long. Trimming left V 1 base short and J 2 bases short, with 9 bases between. The CDR3 DNA, read in part, is TGTGCCAGCAGCTTAGGGCAGAGTCGCAATCAGCCC. Its translation: CASSLGQSRNQP. The CDR3 reads in full as CASSLGQSRNQPQHF.

The CDR3 DNA, read in part, is TGTGCCAGTAGTATCGACCCCAGGGGGCTGGGTACTGAA. The encoded protein is CASSIDPRGLGTE. The entire CDR3 protein reads CASSIDPRGLGTEAFF. V and J are TRBV19 and TRBJ1-1; 8 bases agree with TRBD1. The read ends 3 residues shy of where the CDR3 ends; the end is completed using the germline J gene. CDR3 size: 16 residues. CDR1 and CDR2 from the germline V gene are LNHDA and SQIVND (reference sequence). After removal of 3 bases from V and 5 bases from J, the junction contained 11 bases not matched to a gene.

A remark on this clone: The read ends 3 residues before the CDR3 terminus; that terminus is restored from the germline J gene. The chain uses TRBV2 and TRBJ1-5, with 9 bases lining up with TRBD1. V gave up 6 bases and J gave up 2 bases; unmatched junction bases: 8. The CDR3 is 16 amino acids. Germline CDR1 and CDR2: SNHLY and FYNNEI. This CDR3 reads CASSADRGRGNQPQHF. CDR3 DNA, as far as it was read: TGTGCCAGCAGCGCAGACAGGGGGAGAGGCAATCAGCCC.

The CDR3 protein is CASSLEGGRGDTQYF. Partial CDR3 DNA: TGTGCCAGCAGCTTAGAGGGAGGGCGGGGAGATACG. The chain uses TRBV11-2 and TRBJ2-3; 7 bases fit TRBD2. With the read ending 3 residues before the CDR3 end, the germline J gene is used to fill in that end. The V gene's germline CDR1 is SGHAT and CDR2 FQNNGV. V shed 0 bases and J 5 bases; nucleotides not matched to a gene: 5. This CDR3 contains 15 residues.

In regard to this clone: The sequence runs out 3 residues before the end of the CDR3; the remainder is reconstructed from the germline J gene. The gene calls are TRBV28 and TRBJ2-7; 10 nucleotides match TRBD2. The V and J ends lost 7 bases and 3 bases, in that order; junction bases with no gene match: 6. Per germline, CDR1 MDHEN and CDR2 SYDVKM. CDR3 length equals 14 residues. The CDR3 bases that were read are TGTGCCAGCACCCACTTAGCGGGAGGCTACGAG. It codes for CASTHLAGGYE. The complete CDR3 reads CASTHLAGGYEQYF. Complete variable domain (other parts from reference TRBV28 and TRBJ2-7): DVKVTQSSRYLVKRTGEKVFLECVQDMDHENMFWYRQDPGLGLRLIYFSYDVKMKEKGDIPEGYSVSREKKERFSLILESASTNQTSMYLCASTHLAGGYEQYFGPGTRLTVT.

Comment on this clone: Read data end 3 residues before the CDR3 end; the end is taken from the germline J gene. V and J are TRBV5-4 and TRBJ1-4; 8 positions agree with TRBD1. CDR3 length: 14 amino acids. Per the germline V gene, CDR1 is SGHNT and CDR2 is YYREEE (reference sequence). With V trimmed by 1 base and J by 7 bases, 3 bases remained unmatched. The CDR3: CASSLQGALEKLFF. The DNA read from the CDR3 is TGTGCCAGCAGCTTGCAGGGGGCACTTGAAAAA.

About this clone: The sequenced fragment ends 3 residues before the CDR3 boundary, so the rest is inferred from the germline J gene. The J gene is TRBJ1-3, the V gene TRBV7-6; 9 bases line up with TRBD1. Germline lookup yields CDR1 SGHVS and CDR2 FNYEAQ. The CDR3 contains 15 residues. J gave up 2 bases and V 5 bases, and 4 bases lay outside the gene matches. The DNA read from the CDR3 is TGTGCCAGCAGCGTTGGACAGGGGCCTGGAAACACC. It translates to CASSVGQGPGNT. The whole CDR3 protein is CASSVGQGPGNTIYF.

Of note for this clone: The read terminates 3 residues before the CDR3 end, so the remaining end is supplied by the germline J gene. J is TRBJ2-5 and V is TRBV7-2, with 12 bases fitting TRBD2. Germline CDR1 and CDR2: SGHTA and FQGNSA. CDR3 length: 15 residues. J gave up 3 bases and V 1 base, and 0 bases lay outside the gene matches. Incomplete CDR3 DNA: TGTGCCAGCAGCTTAGGACTAGCGGGAGAAGAGACC. It encodes CASSLGLAGEET. The complete CDR3 sequence is CASSLGLAGEETQYF.

In regard to this clone: Sequencing ends 3 residues short of the CDR3 end; the germline J gene provides the rest. The chain employs TRBV5-1 and TRBJ2-7, with TRBD2 identical over 10 bases. CDR1 is SGHRS and CDR2 is YFSETQ in the germline V gene. The CDR3 sequence is 14 residues long. V trimming: 3 bases; J trimming: 2 bases; junction bases outside the gene matches: 2. The DNA read from the CDR3 is TGCGCCAGCAGCTCAGGACTAGCGGCCTACGAG. This encodes CASSSGLAAYE. The complete CDR3 protein is CASSSGLAAYEQYF.

Points on this clone: The CDR3 end lies 3 residues beyond the end of the read and is filled in from the germline J gene. The V and J genes are TRBV30 and TRBJ1-1, with 7 bases identical to TRBD1. Germline V lookup: CDR1 GTSNPN, CDR2 SVGIG (reference sequence). CDR3 length equals 13 residues. With 3 bases clipped from V and 5 bases from J, the junction kept 6 bases outside the gene matches. The CDR3 bases that were read are TGTGCCTGGAGGAACGACAGGGAGACTGAA. Amino acid sequence: CAWRNDRETE. The entire CDR3 protein reads CAWRNDRETEAFF.

Turning to this clone: The observed sequence ends 3 residues before the CDR3 terminus, with the missing tail filled in from the germline J gene. The chain has TRBV11-1 and TRBJ2-7; D is possibly TRBD2 (6 bases). Germline lookup yields CDR1 SGHAT and CDR2 FQDESV (reference sequence). This CDR3 comprises 13 residues. V was cut by 4 bases and J by 3 bases, with 10 bases left in between. Here the CDR3 reads CASSSPGLYEQYF. The CDR3 bases that were read are TGTGCCAGCAGCTCCCCGGGACTCTACGAG.

On this clone itself: The CDR3 extends 3 residues past the end of the read, so its final part is completed from the germline J gene. V and J are TRBV19 and TRBJ2-1; D is undetermined. Trimming removed 2 bases from V and 0 bases from J, with 8 bases in between. The CDR3 extends over 15 amino acids. CDR1 is LNHDA and CDR2 is SQIVND in the germline V gene (reference sequence). The CDR3 protein is CASSITTSSYNEQFF. CDR3 DNA (partial): TGTGCCAGTAGTATAACGACAAGCTCCTACAATGAG.

As concerns this clone: The read gets to within 3 residues of the CDR3 end, and the germline J gene fills in the rest. V usage is TRBV5-5 and J usage is TRBJ2-7; the match to TRBD2 covers 8 bases. Germline V gene sequence: CDR1 SGHKS, CDR2 YYEKEE (reference sequence). The CDR3 runs to 15 residues. Germline trimming cut 4 bases from V and 1 base from J; bases unmatched to any gene: 7. The CDR3 bases that were read are TGTGCCAGCAGCCGGATACTAGCGGAGTCCTACGAG. Its translation is CASSRILAESYE. The entire CDR3 protein reads CASSRILAESYEQYF.